Following are 14 T cell receptor beta chains from one sample sequenced in a study of cytomegalovirus exposure and HLA in healthy donors. The PCR used 60 Vbeta and 13 Jbeta primers. Libraries were prepared by immunoSEQ multiplex PCR; TCRdb keeps only in-frame clonotypes and omits some of them. The sample contains under 200,000 clones, over 60% of which appear only once. The sample taken for sequencing was PBMCs. The receptor set was obtained from a woman aged 40 to 50 in good health and CMV-seronegative.

This chain uses TRBV2 with TRBJ2-5; no firm D call. Trimming cost V 5 bases and J 2 bases, with 9 bases left between them. Germline assignment: CDR1 SNHLY and CDR2 FYNNEI. This CDR3 contains 13 residues. CDR3: CASSLTVQETQYF. CDR3 nucleotide sequence: TGTGCCAGCAGTCTAACAGTACAAGAGACCCAGTACTTC.

This chain connects TRBV5-8 to TRBJ2-1; TRBD2 is a possible D gene (5 bases). The V and J ends lost 6 bases and 3 bases respectively, with 13 bases between them. Looked up from germline, CDR1 is SGHTS and CDR2 is YDEGEE. The CDR3 contains 14 residues. The CDR3 region is CASTRTGVYNEQFF. In DNA, the CDR3 is TGTGCCAGCACCCGGACCGGGGTCTACAATGAGCAGTTCTTC.

CDR3 sequence (DNA): TGTGCCAGCAGTTTAGGGGGCACCGCTCCCTATGGCTACACCTTC. The encoded protein is CASSLGGTAPYGYTF. The chain has TRBV28 and TRBJ1-2; TRBD1 might be the D (6 bases). Per germline, CDR1 MDHEN and CDR2 SYDVKM. The CDR3 sequence is 15 residues long. The V end lost 2 bases, the J end lost 4 bases, and 14 bases lay between the germline ends.

The chain has TRBV19 and TRBJ1-1, with TRBD1 identical over 7 bases. The CDR3 sequence is 16 residues long. The V and J ends lost 6 bases and 0 bases, in that order; junction bases with no gene match: 10. Germline values: CDR1 LNHDA, CDR2 SQIVND (reference sequence). CDR3 sequence reads: CASRRQGIYMNTEAFF. As DNA, the CDR3 is TGTGCCAGTAGACGACAGGGCATTTACATGAACACTGAAGCTTTCTTT.

The rearrangement uses TRBV6-1 and TRBJ2-2, with D possibly matching TRBD1 (6 bases). V was pared by 6 bases and J by 0 bases, with 11 bases between. Germline V gives CDR1 MNHNS, CDR2 SASEGT. This CDR3 is 15 amino acids long. This chain's CDR3 is CASSNRATNTGELFF. CDR3 bases: TGTGCCAGCAGCAACAGGGCCACGAACACCGGGGAGCTGTTTTTT.

This clone has just a few counts. V and J are TRBV5-4 and TRBJ2-3, with 8 bases aligning to TRBD2. V shed 2 bases and J 6 bases; nucleotides not matched to a gene: 11. Germline loops: CDR1 SGHNT, CDR2 YYREEE (reference sequence). This CDR3 comprises 16 residues. CDR3 in DNA: TGTGCCAGCAGCTTTGGCGGTCGGGGGGGCGAGGATACGCAGTATTTT. Translating gives CASSFGGRGGEDTQYF.

The V gene is TRBV28, the J gene TRBJ1-1; possible D gene TRBD1, 6 bases. The CDR3 contains 14 residues. The ends were cut back, 6 bases at V and 3 bases at J, with 14 bases in the middle. Germline V lookup: CDR1 MDHEN, CDR2 SYDVKM. The CDR3 here is CASSRITGYTEAFF. The CDR3 DNA is TGTGCCAGCAGCCGCATAACAGGGTACACTGAAGCTTTCTTT. Together with reference TRBV28 and TRBJ1-1, the CDR3 gives the full variable domain: DVKVTQSSRYLVKRTGEKVFLECVQDMDHENMFWYRQDPGLGLRLIYFSYDVKMKEKGDIPEGYSVSREKKERFSLILESASTNQTSMYLCASSRITGYTEAFFGQGTRLTVV.

The J gene is TRBJ1-3, the V gene TRBV27, with a weak D call TRBD1 (5 bases). The V gene lost 6 bases and the J gene lost 4 bases, with 16 bases spanning the gap. This CDR3 is built from 15 residues. The V gene's germline CDR1 is MNHEY and CDR2 SMNVEV (reference sequence). The CDR3 coding sequence is TGTGCCAGCAGCCTGACAGCTAGGAAGGGAAACACCATATATTTT. Translated, it gives CASSLTARKGNTIYF.

This chain links TRBV4-1 with TRBJ2-5; 8 nucleotides match TRBD2. Germline lookup yields CDR1 MGHRA and CDR2 YSYEKL. The CDR3 extends over 15 amino acids. Unmatched junction bases numbered 7, after V lost 4 bases and J lost 3 bases. The CDR3 bases are TGCGCCAGCAGCCGCAGCCTCGGGGGGGAAGAGACCCAGTACTTC. Amino acid sequence: CASSRSLGGEETQYF.

V gene TRBV7-9 combines with J gene TRBJ2-2; perhaps TRBD2 as D (6 bases). Per the germline V gene, CDR1 is SEHNR and CDR2 is FQNEAQ (reference sequence). The CDR3 loop spans 17 amino acids. Trimming removed 2 bases at V and 2 bases at J, with 15 bases between. CDR3 sequence: CASSLRGGAYNTGELFF. CDR3 bases: TGTGCCAGCAGCTTACGTGGCGGGGCCTATAACACCGGGGAGCTGTTTTTT.

The DNA for the CDR3 is TGTGCCAGCAGCGAGGGGCTAGGTGGGATGTACACTGAAGCTTTCTTT. It translates to CASSEGLGGMYTEAFF. The rearrangement joins TRBV9 to TRBJ1-1; a possible D gene is TRBD1 (5 bases). The germline V and J ends were trimmed by 3 bases and 3 bases, with 18 bases remaining between them. Germline V gene data show CDR1 as SGDLS and CDR2 as YYNGEE. This CDR3 has 16 amino acids.

The J gene is TRBJ1-2, the V gene TRBV5-1; 9 bases fit TRBD1. Germline CDR1 and CDR2: SGHRS and YFSETQ. V was clipped by 0 bases and J by 4 bases; unmatched bases: 13. The CDR3 has 18 amino acids. CDR3 loop: CASSLVGTGLEVGYGYTF. The DNA of the CDR3 is TGCGCCAGCAGCTTGGTGGGGACAGGGTTGGAAGTCGGCTATGGCTACACCTTC. Using reference TRBV5-1 and TRBJ1-2 for the parts outside the CDR3, the full variable domain is KAGVTQTPRYLIKTRGQQVTLSCSPISGHRSVSWYQQTPGQGLQFLFEYFSETQRNKGNFPGRFSGRQFSNSRSEMNVSTLELGDSALYLCASSLVGTGLEVGYGYTFGSGTRLTVV.

This clone was observed a single time. This sequence joins TRBV15 and TRBJ2-5; D perhaps matches TRBD1 (6 bases). Trimming cost V 4 bases and J 0 bases, with 12 bases left between them. In germline, CDR1 is LNHNV, CDR2 YYDKDF (reference sequence). CDR3 size: 15 residues. The CDR3 is CATSTTDRYQETQYF. The CDR3 DNA sequence: TGTGCCACCAGCACGACCGACAGGTACCAAGAGACCCAGTACTTC. Full variable domain (rest looked up from reference TRBV15 and TRBJ2-5): DAMVIQNPRYQVTQFGKPVTLSCSQTLNHNVMYWYQQKSSQAPKLLFHYYDKDFNNEADTPDNFQSRRPNTSFCFLDIRSPGLGDTAMYLCATSTTDRYQETQYFGPGTRLLVL.

The chain joins TRBV19 to TRBJ2-3; D is unclear. Trimming removed 5 bases at V and 0 bases at J, with 12 bases between. CDR1 LNHDA and CDR2 SQIVND come from the germline V gene (reference sequence). This CDR3 has 15 residues. For the CDR3, the DNA is TGTGCCAGTAGTTGGGCGTTAGGAAGCACAGATACGCAGTATTTT. This gives the protein CASSWALGSTDTQYF.